This T cell receptor (beta chain) is drawn from a study of CD8 T cells in ankylosing spondylitis (dated by TCRdb to the late 2010s). For the wider study: The study profiled T cell receptor beta repertoires in healthy donors and ankylosing spondylitis patients to find disease-linked TCR variants. Peripheral blood was sampled, and synovial fluid was additionally collected from ankylosing spondylitis patients. In total, the full study cohort was made up of some 110 healthy donors and about two dozen ankylosing spondylitis patients.

Paper-wide results and their limitations: Some motif variants were previously reported in synovial fluid and blood of reactive arthritis patients, suggesting common disease-initiation mechanisms. According to the report, matched synovial fluid samples from ankylosing spondylitis patients were significantly enriched for the disease-linked clones. A CD8+ phenotype was shown by the disease-linked clones, which were found at relatively low frequencies in peripheral blood. Blood from ankylosing spondylitis patients appeared to be characterized by a TCR beta motif made up of several highly homologous amino acid variants.

The sample holds many counts of this clonotype. The antigen this receptor binds is unknown. It has no much larger one-base neighbor in the sample; base qualities were not kept. The sequencer was an Illumina HiSeq 2500. Quantitative 5'-RACE with molecular barcodes was used to prepare TCR beta libraries. From the authors' description of their analysis: A new computational method, built on a probabilistic model of VDJ rearrangement, was used to identify disease-linked TCR variants. The raw public reads went through TCRdb reprocessing: fastp at Q25, MiXCR clone calling, in-frame beta chains kept. For every CDR3 protein sequence, its rows merge into one entry that carries the most common genes and DNA. These V and J calls rely on TCRdb rather than the paper's analysis. In this sample the table shows over 600,000 distinct CDR3 sequences, around 19% of which occur a single time. Jointly, the top ten make up under 20% of the sample.

CDR1 and CDR2 are drawn from the germline V gene: SGDLS, YYNGEE. Inclusive of the bounding cysteine and phenylalanine, the CDR3 is 15 residues long. The DNA shown is the 45-base CDR3, in frame from base 1. V loses 4 bases at its end and J loses 2 bases; junction bases beyond the gene matches: 3. The TCR comes from a male donor with ankylosing spondylitis. Recombination linked TRBV9 to TRBJ2-6, with 7 junctional bases fitting TRBD1. Sequenced: blood, either unsorted or a sorted T cell fraction (not recorded which). DNA sequence: TGTGCCAGCAGCCTCGACAGGGCTGGGGCCAACGTCCTGACTTTC. This encodes CASSLDRAGANVLTF.